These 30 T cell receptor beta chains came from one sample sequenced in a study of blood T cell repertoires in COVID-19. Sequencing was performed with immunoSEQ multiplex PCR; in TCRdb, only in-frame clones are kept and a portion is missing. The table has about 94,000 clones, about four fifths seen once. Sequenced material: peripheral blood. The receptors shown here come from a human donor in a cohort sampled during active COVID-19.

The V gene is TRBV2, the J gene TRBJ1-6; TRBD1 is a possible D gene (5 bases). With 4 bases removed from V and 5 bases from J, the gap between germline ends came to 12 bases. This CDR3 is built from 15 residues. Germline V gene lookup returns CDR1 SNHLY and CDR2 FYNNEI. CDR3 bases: TGTGCCAGCAGTGTCGCAAGGACAAATAATTCACCCCTCCACTTT. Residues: CASSVARTNNSPLHF.

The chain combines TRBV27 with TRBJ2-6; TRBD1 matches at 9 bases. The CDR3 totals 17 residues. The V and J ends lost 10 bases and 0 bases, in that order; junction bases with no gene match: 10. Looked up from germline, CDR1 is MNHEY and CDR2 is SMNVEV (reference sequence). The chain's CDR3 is CAIPGTGIGSGANVLTF. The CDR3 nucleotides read TGTGCCATCCCTGGGACAGGGATAGGCTCTGGGGCCAACGTCCTGACTTTC. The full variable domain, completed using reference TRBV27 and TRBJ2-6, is EAQVTQNPRYLITVTGKKLTVTCSQNMNHEYMSWYRQDPGLGLRQIYYSMNVEVTDKGDVPEGYKVSRKEKRNFPLILESPSPNQTSLYFCAIPGTGIGSGANVLTFGAGSRLTVL.

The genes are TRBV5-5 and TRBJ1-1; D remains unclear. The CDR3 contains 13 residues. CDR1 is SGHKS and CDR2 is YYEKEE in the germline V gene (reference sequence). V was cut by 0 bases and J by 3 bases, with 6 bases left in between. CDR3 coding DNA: TGTGCCAGCAGCTTGGAACAGTACACTGAAGCTTTCTTT. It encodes CASSLEQYTEAFF.

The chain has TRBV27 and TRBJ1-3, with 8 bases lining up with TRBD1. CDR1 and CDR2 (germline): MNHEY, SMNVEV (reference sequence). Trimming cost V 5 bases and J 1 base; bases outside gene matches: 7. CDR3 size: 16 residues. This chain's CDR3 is CASSPGQGESGNTIYF. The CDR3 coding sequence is TGTGCCAGCAGTCCCGGACAGGGTGAGTCTGGAAACACCATATATTTT.

The DNA of the CDR3 is TGTGCCAGCAGTTATGGGGAGGGCTCACCCCTCCACTTT. Residues: CASSYGEGSPLHF. The rearrangement links TRBV27 to TRBJ1-6; D is ambiguous. Trimming left V 4 bases short and J 10 bases short, with 11 bases between. The CDR3 has 13 amino acids. Germline CDR1 reads MNHEY; CDR2 reads SMNVEV (reference sequence).

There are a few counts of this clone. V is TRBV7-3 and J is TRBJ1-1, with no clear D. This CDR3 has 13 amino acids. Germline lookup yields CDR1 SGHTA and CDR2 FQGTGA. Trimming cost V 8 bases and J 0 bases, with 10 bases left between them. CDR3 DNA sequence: TGTGCCAGCTCACTTCGCATGAACACTGAAGCTTTCTTT. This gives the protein CASSLRMNTEAFF.

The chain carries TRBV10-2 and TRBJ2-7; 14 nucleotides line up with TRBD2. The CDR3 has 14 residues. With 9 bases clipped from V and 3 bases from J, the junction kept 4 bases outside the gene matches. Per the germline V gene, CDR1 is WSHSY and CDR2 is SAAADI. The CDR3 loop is CASGTSGRVYEQYF. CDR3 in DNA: TGCGCCAGTGGGACTAGCGGGAGAGTCTACGAGCAGTACTTC.

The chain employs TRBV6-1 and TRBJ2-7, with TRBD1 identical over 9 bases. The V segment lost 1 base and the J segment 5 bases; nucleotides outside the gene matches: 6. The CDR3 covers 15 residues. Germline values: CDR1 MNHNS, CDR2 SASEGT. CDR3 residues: CASSEGGQGYDEQYF. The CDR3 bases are TGTGCCAGCAGTGAAGGGGGACAGGGTTATGACGAGCAGTACTTC.

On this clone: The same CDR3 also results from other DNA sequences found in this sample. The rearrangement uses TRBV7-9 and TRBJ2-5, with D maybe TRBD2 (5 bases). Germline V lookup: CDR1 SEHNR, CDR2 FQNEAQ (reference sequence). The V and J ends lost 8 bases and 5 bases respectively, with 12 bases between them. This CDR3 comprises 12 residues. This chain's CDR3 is CASFTAGETQYF. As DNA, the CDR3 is TGTGCCAGCTTTACCGCGGGCGAGACCCAGTACTTC.

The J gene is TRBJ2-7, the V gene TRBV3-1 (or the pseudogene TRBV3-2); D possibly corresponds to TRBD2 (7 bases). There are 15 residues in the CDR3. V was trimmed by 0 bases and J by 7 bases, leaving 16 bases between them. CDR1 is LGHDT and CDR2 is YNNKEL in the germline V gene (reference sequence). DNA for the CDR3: TGTGCCAGCAGCCAAGAGGCCGGTGGGAGGGGGGAGCAGTACTTC. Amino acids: CASSQEAGGRGEQYF.

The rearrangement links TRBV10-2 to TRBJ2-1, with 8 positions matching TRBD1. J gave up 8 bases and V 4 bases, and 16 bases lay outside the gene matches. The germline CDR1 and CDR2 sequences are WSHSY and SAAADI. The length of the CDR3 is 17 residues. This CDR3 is CASSGSRGQAVRDEQFF. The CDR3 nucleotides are TGCGCCAGCAGTGGGTCCAGGGGGCAGGCTGTTAGGGATGAGCAGTTCTTC.

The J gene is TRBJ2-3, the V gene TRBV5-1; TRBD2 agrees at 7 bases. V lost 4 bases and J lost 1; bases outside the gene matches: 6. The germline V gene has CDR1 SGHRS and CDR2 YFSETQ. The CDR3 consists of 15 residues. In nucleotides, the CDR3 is TGCGCCAGCAGCCCTAGCGGTCCCCGCACAGATACGCAGTATTTT. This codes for CASSPSGPRTDTQYF.

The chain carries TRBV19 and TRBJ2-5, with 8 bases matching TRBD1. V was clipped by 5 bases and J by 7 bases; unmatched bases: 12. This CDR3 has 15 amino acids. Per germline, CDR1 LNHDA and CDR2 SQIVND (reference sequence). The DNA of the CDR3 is TGTGCCAGTAGTCCCCCAGGGGGCTTCATAGTGACCCAGTACTTC. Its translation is CASSPPGGFIVTQYF.

CDR3 DNA: TGTGCCACCAGTGATTTGGGCGCAGGGTCCTACAATGAGCAGTTCTTC. Its translation: CATSDLGAGSYNEQFF. The V and J genes are TRBV24-1 and TRBJ2-1, with D maybe TRBD1 (5 bases). This CDR3 spans 16 amino acids. The V and J ends lost 0 bases and 1 base respectively, with 9 bases between them. CDR1 is KGHDR and CDR2 is SFDVKD in the germline V gene.

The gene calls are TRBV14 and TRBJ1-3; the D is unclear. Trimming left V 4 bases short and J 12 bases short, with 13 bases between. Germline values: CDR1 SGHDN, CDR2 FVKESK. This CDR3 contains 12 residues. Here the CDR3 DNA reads TGTGCCAGCAGCCTCTACGGCGGCCACATATATTTT. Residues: CASSLYGGHIYF.

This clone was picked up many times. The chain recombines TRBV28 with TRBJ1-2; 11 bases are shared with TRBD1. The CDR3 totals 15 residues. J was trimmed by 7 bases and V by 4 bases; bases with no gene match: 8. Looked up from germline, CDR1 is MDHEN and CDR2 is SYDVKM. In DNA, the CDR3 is TGTGCCAGCAGTTCCCCGGGACAGGGGGTTAGTGGCTACACCTTC. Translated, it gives CASSSPGQGVSGYTF.

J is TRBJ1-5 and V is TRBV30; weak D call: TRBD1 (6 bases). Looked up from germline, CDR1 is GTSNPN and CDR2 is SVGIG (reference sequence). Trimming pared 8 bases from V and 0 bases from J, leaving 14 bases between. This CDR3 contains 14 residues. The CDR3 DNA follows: TGTGCCCTAGGACAGACTTATAGCAATCAGCCCCAGCATTTT. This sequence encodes CALGQTYSNQPQHF.

Here the CDR3 reads CASSPQGGRNQPQHF. CDR3 sequence (DNA): TGTGCCAGCTCACCACAGGGGGGGCGTAATCAGCCCCAGCATTTT. This chain uses TRBV18 with TRBJ1-5; tentatively, D is TRBD1 (6 bases). Germline V gene sequence: CDR1 KGHSH, CDR2 LQKENI. The V and J ends lost 1 base and 4 bases respectively, with 11 bases between them. This CDR3 is 15 amino acids long.

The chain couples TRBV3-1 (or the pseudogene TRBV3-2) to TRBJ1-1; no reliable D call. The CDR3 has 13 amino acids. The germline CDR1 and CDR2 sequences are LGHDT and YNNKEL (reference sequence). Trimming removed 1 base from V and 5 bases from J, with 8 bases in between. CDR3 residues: CASSQVSRTEAFF. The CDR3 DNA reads TGTGCCAGCAGCCAAGTCTCGCGGACTGAAGCTTTCTTT.

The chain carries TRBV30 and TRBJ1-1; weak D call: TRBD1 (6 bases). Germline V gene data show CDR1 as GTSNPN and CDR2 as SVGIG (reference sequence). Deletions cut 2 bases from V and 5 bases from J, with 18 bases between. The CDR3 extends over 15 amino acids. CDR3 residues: CAWSPGGGRGTEAFF. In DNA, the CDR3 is TGTGCCTGGAGTCCGGGAGGGGGGCGCGGAACTGAAGCTTTCTTT.

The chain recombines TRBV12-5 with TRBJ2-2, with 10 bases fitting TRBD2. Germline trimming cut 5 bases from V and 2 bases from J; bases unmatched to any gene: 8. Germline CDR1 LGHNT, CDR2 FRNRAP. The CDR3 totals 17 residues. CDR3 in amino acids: CASGPSGTSANTGELFF. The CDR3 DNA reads TGTGCTAGTGGTCCCTCCGGGACTAGCGCCAACACCGGGGAGCTGTTTTTT.

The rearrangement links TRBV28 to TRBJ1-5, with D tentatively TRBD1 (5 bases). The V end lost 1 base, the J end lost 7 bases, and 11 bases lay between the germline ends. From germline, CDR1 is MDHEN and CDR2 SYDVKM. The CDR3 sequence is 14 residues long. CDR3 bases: TGTGCCAGCAGTTTATCAGGGCCTGGGCAGCCCCAGCATTTT. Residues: CASSLSGPGQPQHF.

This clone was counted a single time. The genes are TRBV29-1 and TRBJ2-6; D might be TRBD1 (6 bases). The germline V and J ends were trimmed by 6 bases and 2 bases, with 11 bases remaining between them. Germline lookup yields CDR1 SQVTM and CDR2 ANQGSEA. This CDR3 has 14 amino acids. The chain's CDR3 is CSVGTGTGANVLTF. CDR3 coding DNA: TGCAGCGTCGGAACAGGGACTGGGGCCAACGTCCTGACTTTC.

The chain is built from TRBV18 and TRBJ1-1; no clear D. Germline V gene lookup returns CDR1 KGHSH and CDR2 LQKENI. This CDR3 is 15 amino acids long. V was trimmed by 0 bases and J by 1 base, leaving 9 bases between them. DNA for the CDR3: TGTGCCAGCTCACCACCTTTCAGACAGAACACTGAAGCTTTCTTT. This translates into CASSPPFRQNTEAFF.

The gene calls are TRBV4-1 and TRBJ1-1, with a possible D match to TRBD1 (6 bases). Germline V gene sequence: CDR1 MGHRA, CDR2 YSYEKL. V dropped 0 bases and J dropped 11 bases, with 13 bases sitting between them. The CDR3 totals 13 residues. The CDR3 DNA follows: TGCGCCAGCAGCCAAGATCAGGGGAGAGGGGCTTTCTTT. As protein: CASSQDQGRGAFF.

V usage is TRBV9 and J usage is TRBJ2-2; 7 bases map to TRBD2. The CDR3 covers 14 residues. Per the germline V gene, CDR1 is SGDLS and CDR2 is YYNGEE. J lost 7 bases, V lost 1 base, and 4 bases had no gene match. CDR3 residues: CASSVRLADGELFF. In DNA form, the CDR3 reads TGTGCCAGCAGCGTAAGACTAGCAGACGGGGAGCTGTTTTTT.

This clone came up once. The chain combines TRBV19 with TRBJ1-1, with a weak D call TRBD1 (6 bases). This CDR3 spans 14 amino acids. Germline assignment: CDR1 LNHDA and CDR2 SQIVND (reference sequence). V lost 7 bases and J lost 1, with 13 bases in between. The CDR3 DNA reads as TGTGCCAGTACCAACCAGGGGAGGAACACTGAAGCTTTCTTT. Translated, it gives CASTNQGRNTEAFF.

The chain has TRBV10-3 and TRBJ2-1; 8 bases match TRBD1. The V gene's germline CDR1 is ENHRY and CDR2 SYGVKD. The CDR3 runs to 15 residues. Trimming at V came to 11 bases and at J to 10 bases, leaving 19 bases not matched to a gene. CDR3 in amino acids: CAANTLRTGTREQFF. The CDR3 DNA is TGTGCCGCCAACACCCTCAGGACAGGGACGCGCGAGCAGTTCTTC.

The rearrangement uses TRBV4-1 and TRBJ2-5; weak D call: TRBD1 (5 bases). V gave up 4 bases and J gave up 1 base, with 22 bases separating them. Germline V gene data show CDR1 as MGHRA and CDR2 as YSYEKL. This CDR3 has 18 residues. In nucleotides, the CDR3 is TGCGCCAGCAGCCGGAGCCCACAGGATCTCGGTGGCCAAGAGACCCAGTACTTC. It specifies CASSRSPQDLGGQETQYF.

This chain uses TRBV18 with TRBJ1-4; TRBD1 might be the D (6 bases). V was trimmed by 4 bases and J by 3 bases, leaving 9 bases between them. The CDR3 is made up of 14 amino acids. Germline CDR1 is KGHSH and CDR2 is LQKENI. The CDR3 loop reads CASSLGAANEKLFF. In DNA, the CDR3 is TGTGCCAGCTCACTGGGGGCTGCTAATGAAAAACTGTTTTTT.